Included here is one TCR beta chain sequence, with context. Its target is not known. PCR used 60 Vbeta primers and 13 Jbeta primers. TCRdb's table, derived via immunoSEQ multiplex PCR, lists solely in-frame clones and lacks some. The sample records tens of thousands of clones, around three quarters being singletons. This record comes from a study of cytomegalovirus exposure and HLA in healthy donors. General observations from the study: Exclusion applied to some V segments, including TRBV6-2 and TRBV6-3, as they were indistinguishable. Available immune exposure information was restricted to CMV serostatus only. Association of roughly 17,000 TCR beta sequences with HLA alleles was found at 0.05 false discovery rate in a later analysis. In a later analysis, the majority of CMV-associated beta chains seemingly showed HLA restriction.

Deletions cut 4 bases from V and 3 bases from J, with 7 bases between. The CDR3 covers 13 residues. Germline V gene sequence: CDR1 SGHTA, CDR2 FQGNSA. This rearrangement joins TRBV7-2 to TRBJ1-5; D unresolved. The TCR sequence derives from a man aged 30-40 years in good health and CMV-seronegative. The sequenced sample was PBMCs. CDR3 residues: CASSSGVNQPQHF. CDR3 DNA: TGTGCCAGCAGCTCCGGGGTCAATCAGCCCCAGCATTTT.